This T cell receptor beta chain was profiled in a study of blood T cell repertoires in COVID-19. This CDR3 is built from 14 residues. Profiled with immunoSEQ multiplex PCR; TCRdb holds only in-frame clones, not every one. The table includes 110,000 to 150,000 clones, 80% to 90% detected once. The sequencing sample was made of PBMCs or T cells enriched from blood (not recorded which). This clonotype was sampled from a man in his 60s who had recovered from COVID-19. The rearrangement links TRBV21-1 to TRBJ1-6; the table assigns TRBD1, which was not confirmed against the DNA. TRBV21-1 is recorded as a pseudogene. This chain's CDR3 is CASSTRQGSSPLHF. Written as DNA, the CDR3 is TGTGCCAGCAGCACCCGACAGGGATCATCACCCCTCCACTTT.